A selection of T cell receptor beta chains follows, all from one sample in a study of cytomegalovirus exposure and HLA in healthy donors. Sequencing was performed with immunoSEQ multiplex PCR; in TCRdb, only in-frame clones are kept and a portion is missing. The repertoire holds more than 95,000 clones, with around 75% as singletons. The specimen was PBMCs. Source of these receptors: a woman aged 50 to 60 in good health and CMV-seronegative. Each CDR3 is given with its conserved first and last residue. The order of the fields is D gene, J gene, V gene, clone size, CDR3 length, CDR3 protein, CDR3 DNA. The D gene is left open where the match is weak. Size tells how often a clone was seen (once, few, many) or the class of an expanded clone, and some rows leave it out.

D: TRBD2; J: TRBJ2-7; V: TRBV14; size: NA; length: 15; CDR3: CASSPPGTSFYEQYF; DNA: TGTGCCAGCAGCCCTCCCGGGACTAGCTTCTACGAGCAGTACTTC
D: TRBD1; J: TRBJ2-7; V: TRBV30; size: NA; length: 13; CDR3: CASSPGTVNEQYF; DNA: TGTGCCTCCTCCCCCGGGACAGTCAACGAGCAGTACTTC
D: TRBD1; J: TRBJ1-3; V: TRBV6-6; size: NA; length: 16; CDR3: CASRDGQGTSGNTIYF; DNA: TGTGCCAGCAGGGACGGACAGGGGACCTCTGGAAACACCATATATTTT
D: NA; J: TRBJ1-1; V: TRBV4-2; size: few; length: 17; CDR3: CASSPSVAVIGGTEAFF; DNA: TGTGCCAGCAGCCCGTCGGTGGCAGTTATAGGAGGGACTGAAGCTTTCTTT
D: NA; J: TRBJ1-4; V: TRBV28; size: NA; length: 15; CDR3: CASSYPLRTNEKLFF; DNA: TGTGCCAGCAGTTATCCCCTCAGGACTAATGAAAAACTGTTTTTT
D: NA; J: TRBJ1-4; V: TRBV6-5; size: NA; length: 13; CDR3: CATHSRNNEKLFF; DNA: TGTGCCACCCACAGCAGAAATAATGAAAAACTGTTTTTT
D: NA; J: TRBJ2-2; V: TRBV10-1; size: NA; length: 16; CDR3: CASSESTGLKTGELFF; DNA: TGCGCCAGCAGTGAGTCAACGGGACTTAAAACCGGGGAGCTGTTTTTT
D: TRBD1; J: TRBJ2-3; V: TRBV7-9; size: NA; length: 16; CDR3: CASSPINRGATDTQYF; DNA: TGTGCCAGCAGTCCTATAAACAGGGGCGCCACAGATACGCAGTATTTT
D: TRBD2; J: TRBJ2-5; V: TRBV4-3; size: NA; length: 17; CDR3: CASSPLLAGGVEGTQYF; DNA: TGCGCCAGCAGCCCCCTTTTGGCGGGAGGGGTGGAAGGGACCCAGTACTTC
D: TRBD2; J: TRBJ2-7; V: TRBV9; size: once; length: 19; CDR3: CASSVGKRGTSGNSYEQYF; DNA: TGTGCCAGCAGCGTAGGTAAAAGGGGGACTAGCGGAAATTCATACGAGCAGTACTTC
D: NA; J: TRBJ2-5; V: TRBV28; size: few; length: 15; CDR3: CASSRNRVMEETQYF; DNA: TGTGCCAGCAGCCGCAACAGGGTAATGGAAGAGACCCAGTACTTC
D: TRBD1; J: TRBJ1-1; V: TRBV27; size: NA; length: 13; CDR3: CASRTGTVTEAFF; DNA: TGTGCCAGCCGGACTGGGACAGTCACTGAAGCTTTCTTT
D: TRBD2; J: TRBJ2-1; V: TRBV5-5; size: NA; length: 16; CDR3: CASRGGLAGDYNEQFF; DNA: TGTGCCAGCAGGGGGGGACTAGCGGGGGACTACAATGAGCAGTTCTTC
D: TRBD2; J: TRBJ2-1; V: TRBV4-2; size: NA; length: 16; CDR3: CASSHVGRDYTNEQFF; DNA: TGTGCCAGCAGCCATGTAGGCAGGGACTATACCAATGAGCAGTTCTTC
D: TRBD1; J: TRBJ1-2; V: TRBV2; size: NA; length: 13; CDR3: CASSTDRDYGYTF; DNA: TGTGCCAGCAGTACGGACAGGGACTATGGCTACACCTTC
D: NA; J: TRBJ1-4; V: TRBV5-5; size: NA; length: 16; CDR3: CASSLPFPGLNEKLFF; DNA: TGTGCCAGCAGCTTGCCCTTTCCGGGACTAAATGAAAAACTGTTTTTT
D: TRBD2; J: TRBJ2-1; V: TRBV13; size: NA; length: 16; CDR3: CASSLVREDPHNEQFF; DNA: TGTGCCAGCAGCTTAGTGCGGGAGGATCCCCACAATGAGCAGTTCTTC
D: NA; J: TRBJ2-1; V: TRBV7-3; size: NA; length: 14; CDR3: CASSLTLTSNEQFF; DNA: TGTGCCAGCAGCTTAACGTTAACTAGCAATGAGCAGTTCTTC
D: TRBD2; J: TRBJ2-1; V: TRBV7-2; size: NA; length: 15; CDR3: CASSLGLAGVNEQFF; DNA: TGTGCCAGCAGCCTAGGACTAGCGGGAGTGAATGAGCAGTTCTTC
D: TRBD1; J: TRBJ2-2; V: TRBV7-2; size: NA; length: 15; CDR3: CASSLAGTVTGELFF; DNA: TGTGCCAGCAGCTTAGCCGGGACAGTCACCGGGGAGCTGTTTTTT
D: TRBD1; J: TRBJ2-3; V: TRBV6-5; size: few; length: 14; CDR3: CASSNRGLGDTQYF; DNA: TGTGCCAGCAGTAACAGGGGGCTGGGTGATACGCAGTATTTT
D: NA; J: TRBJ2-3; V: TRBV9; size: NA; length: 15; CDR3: CASSAYSGGTDTQYF; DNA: TGTGCCAGCAGCGCTTATAGCGGTGGAACAGATACGCAGTATTTT
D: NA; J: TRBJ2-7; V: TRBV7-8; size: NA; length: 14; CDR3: CASSWSGSAYEQYF; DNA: TGTGCCAGCAGCTGGTCCGGGTCGGCCTACGAGCAGTACTTC
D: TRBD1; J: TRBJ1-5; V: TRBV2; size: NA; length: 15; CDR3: CASSEGQTRNQPQHF; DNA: TGTGCCAGCAGTGAGGGACAGACGAGGAATCAGCCCCAGCATTTT
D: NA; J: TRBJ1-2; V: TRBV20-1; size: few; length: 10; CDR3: CSASEYGYTF; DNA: TGCAGTGCAAGCGAATATGGCTACACCTTC
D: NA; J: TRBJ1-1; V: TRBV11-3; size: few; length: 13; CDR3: CASSSRENTEAFF; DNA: TGTGCCAGCAGCTCCAGGGAGAACACTGAAGCTTTCTTT
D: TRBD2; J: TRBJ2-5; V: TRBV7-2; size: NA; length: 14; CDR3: CASSLDRTSGTQYF; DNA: TGTGCCAGCAGCTTAGATCGGACTAGCGGGACCCAGTACTTC
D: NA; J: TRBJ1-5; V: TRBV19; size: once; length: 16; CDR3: CASSITQGWGNQPQHF; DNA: TGTGCCAGTAGTATAACTCAGGGTTGGGGCAATCAGCCCCAGCATTTT
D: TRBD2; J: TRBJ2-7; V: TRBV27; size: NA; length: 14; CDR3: CASSILAGGYEQYF; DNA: TGTGCCAGCAGTATACTAGCGGGAGGGTACGAGCAGTACTTC
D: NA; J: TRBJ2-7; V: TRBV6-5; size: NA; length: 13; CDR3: CASSYGASYEQYF; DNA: TGTGCCAGCAGTTACGGTGCTAGCTACGAGCAGTACTTC
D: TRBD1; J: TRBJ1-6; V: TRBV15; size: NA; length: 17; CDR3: CATSRTIGQGVNSPLHF; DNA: TGTGCCACCAGCAGAACCATAGGACAGGGAGTGAATTCACCCCTCCACTTT
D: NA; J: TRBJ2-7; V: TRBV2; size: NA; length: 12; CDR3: CASRTDDYEQYF; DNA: TGTGCCAGCCGGACAGATGACTACGAGCAGTACTTC
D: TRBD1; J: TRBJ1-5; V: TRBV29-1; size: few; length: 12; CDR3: CSAKGADQPQHF; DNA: TGCAGCGCCAAGGGGGCTGATCAGCCCCAGCATTTT
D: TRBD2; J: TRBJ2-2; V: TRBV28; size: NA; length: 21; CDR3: CASSFLWGRTSGGANTGELLF; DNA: TGTGCCAGCAGTTTTTTATGGGGCAGGACTAGCGGAGGGGCGAACACCGGGGAGCTGCTTTTT
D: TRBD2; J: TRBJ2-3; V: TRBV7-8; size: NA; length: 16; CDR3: CASSLAGGGSTDTQYF; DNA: TGTGCCAGCAGCTTAGCGGGCGGGGGTAGCACAGATACGCAGTATTTT
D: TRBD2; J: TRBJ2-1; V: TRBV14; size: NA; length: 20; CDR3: CASSQVKPHETSGTYNEQFF; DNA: TGTGCCAGCAGCCAAGTGAAACCTCATGAAACAAGCGGGACTTACAATGAGCAGTTCTTC
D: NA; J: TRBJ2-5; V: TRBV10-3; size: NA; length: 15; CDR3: CAIRDSGTPVETQYF; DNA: TGTGCCATCAGAGACTCCGGGACACCTGTGGAGACCCAGTACTTC
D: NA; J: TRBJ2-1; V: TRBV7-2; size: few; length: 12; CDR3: CASSLYYNEQFF; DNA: TGTGCCAGCAGCTTGTACTACAATGAGCAGTTCTTC
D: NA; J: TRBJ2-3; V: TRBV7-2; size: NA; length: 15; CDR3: CASRLREFGTDTQYF; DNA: TGTGCCAGCAGGCTAAGGGAGTTCGGGACAGATACGCAGTATTTT
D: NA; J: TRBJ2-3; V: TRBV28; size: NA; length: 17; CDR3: CASSSMEGTVGTDTQYF; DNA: TGTGCCAGCAGTTCCATGGAGGGGACAGTGGGCACAGATACGCAGTATTTT
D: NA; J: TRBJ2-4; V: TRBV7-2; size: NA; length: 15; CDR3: CASSLDGIPKNIQYF; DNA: TGTGCCAGCAGCTTAGACGGGATCCCCAAAAACATTCAGTACTTC
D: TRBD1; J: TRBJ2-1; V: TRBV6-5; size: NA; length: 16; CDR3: CASSYAWTGASNEQFF; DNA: TGTGCCAGCAGTTACGCGTGGACAGGGGCCAGCAATGAGCAGTTCTTC
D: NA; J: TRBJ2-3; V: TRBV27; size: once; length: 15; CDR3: CASSPWWEGTDTQYF; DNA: TGTGCCAGCAGTCCTTGGTGGGAGGGCACAGATACGCAGTATTTT
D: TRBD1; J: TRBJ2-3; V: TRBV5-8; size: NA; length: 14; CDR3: CASSFGQDTDTQYF; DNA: TGTGCCAGCAGCTTCGGACAGGACACAGATACGCAGTATTTT
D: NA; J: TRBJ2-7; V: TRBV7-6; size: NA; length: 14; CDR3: CASSPGGFSYEQYF; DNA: TGTGCCAGCAGCCCCGGAGGGTTCTCCTACGAGCAGTACTTC
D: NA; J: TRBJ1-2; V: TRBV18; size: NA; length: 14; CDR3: CASSPSDTQFGYTF; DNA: TGTGCCAGCTCACCGTCGGACACTCAGTTTGGCTACACCTTC
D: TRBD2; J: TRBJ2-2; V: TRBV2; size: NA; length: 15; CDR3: CASSEARGGQGELFF; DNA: TGTGCCAGCAGTGAAGCGCGGGGGGGTCAGGGGGAGCTGTTTTTT
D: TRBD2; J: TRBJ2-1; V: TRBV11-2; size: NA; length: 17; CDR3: CASSWRGGLAGDNEQFF; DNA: TGTGCCAGCAGCTGGAGGGGGGGACTAGCGGGAGACAATGAGCAGTTCTTC
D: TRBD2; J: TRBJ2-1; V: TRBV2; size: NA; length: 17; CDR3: CASSELPGTSGYNEQFF; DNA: TGTGCCAGCAGTGAACTCCCCGGGACTAGCGGATACAATGAGCAGTTCTTC
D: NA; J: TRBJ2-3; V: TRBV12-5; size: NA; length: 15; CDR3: CASSLGLVGTDTQYF; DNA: TGTGCTAGTAGTTTAGGACTGGTCGGCACAGATACGCAGTATTTT
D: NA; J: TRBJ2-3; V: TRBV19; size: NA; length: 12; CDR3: CASSTGTDTQYF; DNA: TGTGCCAGTAGTACCGGGACTGATACGCAGTATTTT
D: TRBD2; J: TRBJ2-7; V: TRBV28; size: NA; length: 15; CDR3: CASSLSAGGTYEQYF; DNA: TGTGCCAGCAGTTTATCGGCGGGGGGAACCTACGAGCAGTACTTC
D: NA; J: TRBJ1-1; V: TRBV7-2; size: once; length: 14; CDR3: CASSLLEGGTEAFF; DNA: TGTGCCAGCAGCTTACTGGAGGGTGGCACTGAAGCTTTCTTT
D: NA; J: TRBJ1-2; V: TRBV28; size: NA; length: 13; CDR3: CASSLWSSYGYTF; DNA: TGTGCCAGCAGTTTATGGTCCAGCTATGGCTACACCTTC
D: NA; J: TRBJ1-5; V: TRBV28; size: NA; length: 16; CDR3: CASSFLGGISNQPQHF; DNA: TGTGCCAGCAGTTTCTTGGGGGGTATTAGCAATCAGCCCCAGCATTTT
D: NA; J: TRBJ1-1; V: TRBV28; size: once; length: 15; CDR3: CASSAPVQGSFEAFF; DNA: TGTGCCAGCAGTGCCCCCGTCCAGGGGAGTTTTGAAGCTTTCTTT
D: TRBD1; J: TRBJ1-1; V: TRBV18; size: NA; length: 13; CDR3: CASSRDRDTEAFF; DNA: TGTGCCAGCTCAAGGGACAGGGACACTGAAGCTTTCTTT
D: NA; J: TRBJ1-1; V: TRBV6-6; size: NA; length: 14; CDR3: CASSYSTGSTEAFF; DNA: TGTGCCAGCAGTTACTCGACTGGGTCCACTGAAGCTTTCTTT
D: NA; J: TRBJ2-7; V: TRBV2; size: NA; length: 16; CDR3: CASSEENRGNMHEQYF; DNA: TGTGCCAGCAGTGAAGAGAATCGGGGTAACATGCACGAGCAGTACTTC